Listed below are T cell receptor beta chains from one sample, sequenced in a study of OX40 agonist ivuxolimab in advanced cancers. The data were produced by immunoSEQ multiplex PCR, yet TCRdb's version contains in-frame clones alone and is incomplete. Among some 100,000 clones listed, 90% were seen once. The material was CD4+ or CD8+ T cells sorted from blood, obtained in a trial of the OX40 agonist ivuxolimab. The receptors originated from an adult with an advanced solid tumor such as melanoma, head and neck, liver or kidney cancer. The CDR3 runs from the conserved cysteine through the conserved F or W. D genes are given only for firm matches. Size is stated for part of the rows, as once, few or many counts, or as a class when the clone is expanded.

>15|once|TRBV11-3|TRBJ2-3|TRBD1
CASSQTGTETDTQYF
TGTGCCAGCAGCCAGACCGGGACAGAGACAGATACGCAGTATTTT
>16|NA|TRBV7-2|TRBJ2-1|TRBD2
CASSRPPGGGGNEQFF
TGTGCCAGCAGCAGACCACCGGGCGGGGGAGGCAATGAGCAGTTCTTC
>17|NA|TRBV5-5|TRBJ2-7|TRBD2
CASSLGVGGGTLYEQYF
TGTGCCAGCAGCTTGGGAGTGGGCGGGGGGACCCTCTACGAGCAGTACTTC
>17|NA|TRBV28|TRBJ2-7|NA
CASSLPGGGPYSYEQYF
TGTGCCAGCAGTTTACCCGGTGGAGGGCCTTACTCCTACGAGCAGTACTTC
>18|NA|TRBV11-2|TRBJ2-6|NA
CASSLRAKAHSGANVLTF
TGTGCCAGCAGCTTAAGGGCAAAGGCCCACTCTGGGGCCAACGTCCTGACTTTC
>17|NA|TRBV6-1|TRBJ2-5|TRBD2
CASSVSPSGRRQETQYF
TGTGCCAGCAGTGTCTCCCCTAGCGGGAGGAGGCAAGAGACCCAGTACTTC
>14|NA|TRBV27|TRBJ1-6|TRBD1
CASRWTGFNSPLHF
TGTGCCAGCAGGTGGACAGGGTTTAATTCACCCCTCCACTTT
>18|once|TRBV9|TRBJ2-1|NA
CASSGQGTPGSMYNEQFF
TGTGCCAGCAGCGGGCAGGGGACTCCCGGGAGTATGTACAATGAGCAGTTCTTC
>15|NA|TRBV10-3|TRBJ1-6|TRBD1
CAISEGQGAYSPLHF
TGTGCCATCAGTGAGGGACAGGGGGCGTATTCACCCCTCCACTTT
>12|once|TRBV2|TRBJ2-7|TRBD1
CATGTGGNEQYF
TGTGCCACCGGTACAGGGGGCAACGAGCAGTACTTC
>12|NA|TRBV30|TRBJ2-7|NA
CACSGATYEQYF
TGTGCCTGTAGCGGAGCCACCTACGAGCAGTACTTC
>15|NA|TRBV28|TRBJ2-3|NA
CASSLGGWVTDTQYF
TGTGCCAGCAGTTTGGGAGGTTGGGTAACAGATACGCAGTATTTT
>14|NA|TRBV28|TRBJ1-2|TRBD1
CAKRTGDIVYGYTF
TGTGCCAAGCGGACAGGTGACATAGTCTATGGCTACACCTTC
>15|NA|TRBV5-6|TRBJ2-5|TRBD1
CASSLAGQGRETQYF
TGTGCCAGCAGCTTGGCAGGACAGGGGAGGGAGACCCAGTACTTC
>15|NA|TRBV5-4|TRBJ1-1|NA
CASSKDGNMNTEAFF
TGTGCCAGCAGCAAGGACGGAAACATGAACACTGAAGCTTTCTTT
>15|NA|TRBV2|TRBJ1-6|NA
CASSDGGSLGSPLHF
TGTGCCAGCAGTGATGGGGGATCACTAGGTTCACCCCTCCACTTT
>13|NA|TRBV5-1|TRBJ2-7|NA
CASNSGGAYEQYF
TGCGCCAGCAATTCGGGGGGCGCGTACGAGCAGTACTTC
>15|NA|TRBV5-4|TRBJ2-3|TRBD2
CASSLEVSGVDTQYF
TGTGCCAGCAGCTTGGAGGTTAGCGGGGTTGATACGCAGTATTTT
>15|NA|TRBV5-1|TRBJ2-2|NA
CASSNQDGNTGELFF
TGCGCCAGCAGCAACCAGGACGGGAACACCGGGGAGCTGTTTTTT
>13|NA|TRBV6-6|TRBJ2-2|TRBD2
CASKLASAGELFF
TGTGCCAGCAAACTAGCGTCGGCCGGGGAGCTGTTTTTT
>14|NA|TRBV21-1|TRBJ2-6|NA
CAKPSGSGANVLTF
TGTGCCAAACCCTCCGGTTCAGGGGCCAACGTCCTGACTTTC
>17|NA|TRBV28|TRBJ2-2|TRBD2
CASSLITGGSTVGELFF
TGTGCCAGCAGTTTAATTACGGGAGGTAGTACGGTCGGGGAGCTGTTTTTT
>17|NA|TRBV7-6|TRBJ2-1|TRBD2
CASSHRGAGGSYNEQFF
TGTGCCAGCAGCCATCGTGGAGCGGGAGGCTCCTACAATGAGCAGTTCTTC
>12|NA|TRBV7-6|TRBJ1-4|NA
CASSSRGEKLFF
TGTGCCAGCAGCTCCAGGGGAGAAAAACTGTTTTTT
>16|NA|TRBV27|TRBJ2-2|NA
CASSRMLLRNTGELFF
TGTGCCAGCAGTCGTATGTTACTGAGGAACACCGGGGAGCTGTTTTTT
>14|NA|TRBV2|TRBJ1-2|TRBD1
CASKNGRGPPGYTF
TGTGCCAGCAAAAATGGCAGGGGGCCTCCTGGCTACACCTTC
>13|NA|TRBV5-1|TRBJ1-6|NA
CASSRGLNSPLHF
TGCGCCAGCAGCAGGGGACTTAATTCACCCCTCCACTTT
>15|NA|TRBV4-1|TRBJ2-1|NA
CASSQDGLDRDEQFF
TGCGCCAGCAGCCAAGATGGGCTGGACCGGGACGAACAGTTCTTC
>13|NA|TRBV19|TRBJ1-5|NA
CASSRQNNQPQHF
TGTGCCAGTAGTCGGCAGAACAATCAGCCCCAGCATTTT
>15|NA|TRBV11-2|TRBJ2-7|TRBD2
CASSLRVGGNYEQYF
TGTGCCAGCAGCTTACGGGTGGGGGGGAACTACGAGCAGTACTTC
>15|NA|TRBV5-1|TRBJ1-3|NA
CASSRDTNSGNTIYF
TGCGCCAGCAGCCGGGACACCAACTCTGGAAACACCATATATTTT
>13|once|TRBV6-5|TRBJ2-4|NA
CASSYSGVGIQYF
TGTGCCAGCAGTTACTCAGGGGTCGGCATTCAGTACTTC
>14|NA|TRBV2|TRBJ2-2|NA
CASSGTGNTGELFF
TGTGCCAGCAGTGGTACAGGGAACACCGGGGAGCTGTTTTTT
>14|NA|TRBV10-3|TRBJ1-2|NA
CAINSGSLGYGYTF
TGTGCCATCAACTCAGGGTCTTTAGGCTATGGCTACACCTTC
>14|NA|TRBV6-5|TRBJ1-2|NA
CASSPGGEGSGYTF
TGTGCCAGCAGCCCGGGGGGAGAGGGGAGCGGCTACACCTTC
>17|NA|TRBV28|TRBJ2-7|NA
CASSFSWGGQGGYEQYF
TGTGCCAGCAGTTTCAGTTGGGGCGGGCAAGGTGGCTACGAGCAGTACTTC
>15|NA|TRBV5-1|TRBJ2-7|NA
CASSRTTQSTYEQYF
TGCGCCAGCAGCAGGACGACACAATCTACCTACGAGCAGTACTTC
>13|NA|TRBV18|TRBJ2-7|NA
CASSPPNLNEQYF
TGTGCCAGCTCACCACCTAACCTAAACGAGCAGTACTTC
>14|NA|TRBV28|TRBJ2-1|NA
CASSHSPSYNEQFF
TGTGCCAGCAGTCACAGCCCCTCCTACAATGAGCAGTTCTTC
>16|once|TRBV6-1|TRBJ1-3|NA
CASSDFTGKTGNTIYF
TGTGCCAGCAGTGATTTTACAGGAAAAACTGGAAACACCATATATTTT
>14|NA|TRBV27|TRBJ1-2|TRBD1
CASSTYRGRYGYTF
TGTGCCAGCAGTACATACAGGGGGAGATATGGCTACACCTTC
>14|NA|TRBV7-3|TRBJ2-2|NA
CASSSHIRTGELFF
TGTGCCAGCAGCTCCCATATCCGCACCGGGGAGCTGTTTTTT
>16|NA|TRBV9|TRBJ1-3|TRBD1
CASSVSTGEGQNTIYF
TGTGCCAGCAGCGTTTCGACAGGGGAGGGCCAAAACACCATATATTTT
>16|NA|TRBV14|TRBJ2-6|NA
CASRRGQSIGANVLTF
TGTGCCAGCAGACGGGGACAATCCATCGGGGCCAACGTCCTGACTTTC
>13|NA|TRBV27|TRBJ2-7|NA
CASREFARHEQYF
TGTGCCAGCAGGGAGTTCGCAAGGCACGAGCAGTACTTC
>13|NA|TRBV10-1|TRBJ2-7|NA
CASQRAGGYEQYF
TGCGCCAGCCAGAGGGCAGGGGGGTACGAGCAGTACTTC
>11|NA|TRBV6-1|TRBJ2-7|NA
CASSLVYEQYF
TGTGCCAGCAGCCTCGTCTACGAGCAGTACTTC
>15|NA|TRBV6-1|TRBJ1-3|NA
CASSENRDAGNTIYF
TGTGCCAGCAGTGAAAACAGGGATGCTGGAAACACCATATATTTT
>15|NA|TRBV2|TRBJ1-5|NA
CASTSSGRSNQPQHF
TGTGCCAGCACTAGTTCAGGGCGGAGCAATCAGCCCCAGCATTTT
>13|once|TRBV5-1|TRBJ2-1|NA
CASSLVRYNEQFF
TGCGCCAGCAGCTTGGTTCGCTACAATGAGCAGTTCTTC
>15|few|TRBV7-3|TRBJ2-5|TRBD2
CASSLTGLARETQYF
TGTGCCAGCAGCTTAACAGGACTAGCACGGGAGACCCAGTACTTC
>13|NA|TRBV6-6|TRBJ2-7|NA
CASRTISGYEQYF
TGTGCCAGCAGAACAATTAGCGGTTACGAGCAGTACTTC
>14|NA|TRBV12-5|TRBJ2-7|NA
CASAPPGRPYEQYF
TGTGCTAGTGCCCCCCCAGGGAGGCCCTACGAGCAGTACTTC
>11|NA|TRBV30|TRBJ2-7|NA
CAWSVEAAVRF
TGTGCCTGGAGTGTGGAGGCGGCCGTACGCTTC
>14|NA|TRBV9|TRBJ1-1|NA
CASTKSGAASEAFF
TGTGCCAGCACAAAGTCTGGGGCAGCCTCTGAAGCTTTCTTT
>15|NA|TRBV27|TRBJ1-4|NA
CASSLGFSTNEKLFF
TGTGCCAGCAGTTTAGGGTTCAGCACTAATGAAAAACTGTTTTTT
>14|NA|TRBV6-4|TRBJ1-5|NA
CASSEAGGNQPQHF
TGTGCCAGCAGTGAGGCCGGGGGCAATCAGCCCCAGCATTTT
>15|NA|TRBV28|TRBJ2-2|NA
CASSKIIGETGELFF
TGTGCCAGCAGTAAAATAATCGGGGAGACCGGGGAGCTGTTTTTT
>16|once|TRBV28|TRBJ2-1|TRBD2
CASSSPGLAGGDEQFF
TGTGCCAGCAGTTCTCCGGGACTAGCGGGAGGGGATGAGCAGTTCTTC
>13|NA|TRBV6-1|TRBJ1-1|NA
CASSIGTAYEAFF
TGTGCCAGCAGTATCGGGACGGCCTATGAAGCTTTCTTT